The 9 T cell receptor beta chains listed next were all sequenced from one sample in a study of cytomegalovirus exposure and HLA in healthy donors. A multiplex PCR was run with 60 Vbeta primers and 13 Jbeta primers. Some clones are missing from TCRdb's copy, which holds only in-frame ones; the method was immunoSEQ multiplex PCR. Among 55,000 to 85,000 clones listed, around 86% were seen once. Material: PBMCs. Receptors originate from a woman under 40 in good health and CMV-seronegative.

This chain joins TRBV10-1 and TRBJ1-5; D is undetermined. Germline lookup yields CDR1 WNHNN and CDR2 SYGVQD (reference sequence). The CDR3 loop spans 15 amino acids. V was trimmed by 1 base and J by 0 bases, leaving 7 bases between them. The CDR3 DNA is TGCGCCAGCAGTGAGTACTCATATAGCAATCAGCCCCAGCATTTT. It translates to CASSEYSYSNQPQHF.

The rearrangement uses TRBV5-1 and TRBJ1-4, with D possibly being TRBD1 (5 bases). The V and J ends lost 0 bases and 3 bases respectively, with 9 bases between them. Germline V gene data show CDR1 as SGHRS and CDR2 as YFSETQ. The CDR3 sequence is 15 residues long. This CDR3 reads CASSLVPGPNEKLFF. The DNA of the CDR3 is TGCGCCAGCAGCTTGGTCCCAGGGCCTAATGAAAAACTGTTTTTT.

This clone was counted once. The J gene is TRBJ2-1, the V gene TRBV6-1, with D hard to call. Trimming left V 2 bases short and J 15 bases short, with 14 bases between. Per germline, CDR1 MNHNS and CDR2 SASEGT. CDR3 length: 12 amino acids. The CDR3 sequence: CASSEPPFYRFF. CDR3 in DNA: TGTGCCAGCAGTGAACCCCCATTTTATAGGTTCTTC.

The genes are TRBV9 and TRBJ2-2; 10 bases agree with TRBD1. CDR3 size: 16 residues. With 4 bases clipped from V and 2 bases from J, the junction kept 5 bases outside the gene matches. Germline lookup yields CDR1 SGDLS and CDR2 YYNGEE. The CDR3 loop reads CASSLGTGANTGELFF. CDR3 nucleotide sequence: TGTGCCAGCAGCCTTGGGACAGGGGCCAACACCGGGGAGCTGTTTTTT.

This clone was detected only a few times. This chain connects TRBV19 to TRBJ2-1, with D perhaps TRBD2 (6 bases). The germline CDR1 and CDR2 sequences are LNHDA and SQIVND (reference sequence). Between the trimmed V and J ends, which lost 6 bases and 7 bases, there was a span of 16 bases. The CDR3 spans 14 residues. The CDR3 DNA sequence: TGTGCCAGTAGCATACGAAGCGGGTGGAATGAGCAGTTCTTC. This gives the protein CASSIRSGWNEQFF.

V gene TRBV19 combines with J gene TRBJ2-5; maybe TRBD1 (5 bases). The better agreement between TRBJ2-7 and the DNA end casts doubt on the J call. CDR3 size: 15 residues. From germline, CDR1 is LNHDA and CDR2 SQIVND (reference sequence). CDR3 bases: TGTGCCAGTAGTATCCAGGGATCGAGCTCCTACGAGCAGTACTTC. Translating it yields CASSIQGSSSYEQYF.

J is TRBJ2-7 and V is TRBV11-2; 7 bases are shared with TRBD2. Germline CDR1 reads SGHAT; CDR2 reads FQNNGV. V trimming: 1 base; J trimming: 10 bases; junction bases outside the gene matches: 7. This CDR3 has 13 amino acids. CDR3 region: CASSLAGGERQYF. The CDR3 coding sequence is TGTGCCAGCAGCTTAGCGGGGGGAGAGCGACAGTACTTC.

In this sample, this clone turned up once. The J gene is TRBJ2-5, the V gene TRBV4-2, with 7 bases identical to TRBD2. Matching the DNA end better, TRBJ2-7 makes the J call doubtful. CDR1 LGHNA and CDR2 YNFKEQ come from the germline V gene. The CDR3 covers 16 residues. CDR3 in DNA: TGTGCCAGCAGCCAAGCCCGGGCTAGCGGAAACTACGAGCAGTACTTC. This sequence encodes CASSQARASGNYEQYF.

J is TRBJ1-2 and V is TRBV4-1, with 7 positions matching TRBD1. Germline lookup yields CDR1 MGHRA and CDR2 YSYEKL. V shed 1 base and J 4 bases; nucleotides not matched to a gene: 3. This CDR3 has 14 amino acids. In DNA form, the CDR3 reads TGCGCCAGCAGCCAAGTAACAGGGGCCTATGGCTACACCTTC. Translated, it gives CASSQVTGAYGYTF.